These T cell receptor beta chains were read from a single sample in a study of blood T cell repertoires in COVID-19. Using immunoSEQ multiplex PCR, the repertoire was profiled, and TCRdb retains in-frame clones only, with some absent. The table shows 90,000 to 120,000 clones, with roughly 92% occurring only once. Sequenced material: peripheral blood. These TCRs come from a man between 65 and 85 years old with acute or convalescent COVID-19. CDR3s include the opening cysteine and the closing phenylalanine or tryptophan. Fields, in order: clone size, V gene, J gene, D gene, CDR3 DNA, CDR3 protein. D genes are given only for firm matches. Size is stated for part of the rows, as once, few or many counts, or as a class when the clone is expanded.

clone_size: few; v_call: TRBV6-5; j_call: TRBJ1-1; d_call: NA; cdr3_nt: TGTGCCAGCAGTCCGCCTGGGGGGGAGGCTGAAGCTTTCTTT; cdr3_aa: CASSPPGGEAEAFF
clone_size: NA; v_call: TRBV2; j_call: TRBJ2-1; d_call: TRBD2; cdr3_nt: TGTGCCAGCACGGGTAGCGGGAGTCCCGTCAGGAATGAGCAGTTCTTC; cdr3_aa: CASTGSGSPVRNEQFF
clone_size: NA; v_call: TRBV10-1; j_call: TRBJ2-7; d_call: NA; cdr3_nt: TGCGCCAGCTTGCCGGGGTACGAGCAGTACTTC; cdr3_aa: CASLPGYEQYF
clone_size: few; v_call: TRBV9; j_call: TRBJ2-1; d_call: TRBD2; cdr3_nt: TGTGCCAGCAGCCCCAGTGGAGCGGGAGAGCAGTTCTTC; cdr3_aa: CASSPSGAGEQFF
clone_size: NA; v_call: TRBV28; j_call: TRBJ2-1; d_call: NA; cdr3_nt: TGTGCCAGCAGTTTGGGAAGCGGTCGCTACAATGAGCAGTTCTTC; cdr3_aa: CASSLGSGRYNEQFF
clone_size: NA; v_call: TRBV2; j_call: TRBJ2-1; d_call: TRBD1; cdr3_nt: TGTGCCACGACAGGGCTCTCCTACAATGAGCAGTTCTTC; cdr3_aa: CATTGLSYNEQFF
clone_size: NA; v_call: TRBV5-1; j_call: TRBJ1-5; d_call: TRBD1; cdr3_nt: TGCGCCAGCAGCTTGGATACAGGGGGTCAGCCCCAGCATTTT; cdr3_aa: CASSLDTGGQPQHF
clone_size: NA; v_call: TRBV10-3; j_call: TRBJ1-4; d_call: TRBD1; cdr3_nt: TGTGCCATCAGAACGTCCCGGGACAGTGAAAAACTGTTTTTT; cdr3_aa: CAIRTSRDSEKLFF
clone_size: NA; v_call: TRBV6-6; j_call: TRBJ2-5; d_call: TRBD2; cdr3_nt: TGTGCCAGCAGTTACTGGGCTAGCGGGCCCAGGGAGACCCAGTACTTC; cdr3_aa: CASSYWASGPRETQYF
clone_size: NA; v_call: TRBV4-1; j_call: TRBJ2-1; d_call: TRBD2; cdr3_nt: TGCGCCAGCAGCCAAGATCCGGCAGCGGGAGGAAGAGGGAATGAGCAGTTCTTC; cdr3_aa: CASSQDPAAGGRGNEQFF
clone_size: NA; v_call: TRBV5-4; j_call: TRBJ2-7; d_call: TRBD1; cdr3_nt: TGTGCCAGCAGGGCCGGGACAGGGAGCTCCTACGAGCAGTACTTC; cdr3_aa: CASRAGTGSSYEQYF
clone_size: NA; v_call: TRBV20-1; j_call: TRBJ2-7; d_call: NA; cdr3_nt: TGCAGTGCTAGTCGGACAACCGACGAGCAGTACTTC; cdr3_aa: CSASRTTDEQYF
clone_size: NA; v_call: TRBV11-3; j_call: TRBJ2-1; d_call: TRBD1; cdr3_nt: TGTGCCAGCAGCTTATTTGGGGGACAGGGTGTCCTCAATGAGCAGTTCTTC; cdr3_aa: CASSLFGGQGVLNEQFF
clone_size: NA; v_call: TRBV7-8; j_call: TRBJ1-5; d_call: TRBD1; cdr3_nt: TGTGCCAGCAGCTTAACAGGGGTGAGCAATCAGCCCCAGCATTTT; cdr3_aa: CASSLTGVSNQPQHF
clone_size: NA; v_call: TRBV6-5; j_call: TRBJ1-2; d_call: NA; cdr3_nt: TGTGCCAGCAGTTACTCGGCCACTAACTATGGCTACACCTTC; cdr3_aa: CASSYSATNYGYTF
clone_size: NA; v_call: TRBV5-1; j_call: TRBJ1-1; d_call: TRBD1; cdr3_nt: TGCGCCAGCAGCCGGGACAGTAACACTGAAGCTTTCTTT; cdr3_aa: CASSRDSNTEAFF